This is a list of T cell receptor beta chains from one sample in a study of blood T cell repertoires in COVID-19. Data came from immunoSEQ multiplex PCR; TCRdb stores just in-frame clones and leaves some out. The table shows roughly 43,000 clones, with 85% to 90% occurring only once. Sequencing was performed on peripheral blood. The receptors derive from a human donor in a cohort sampled during active COVID-19. Each CDR3 is given with its conserved first and last residue. The order of the fields is V gene, D gene, clone size, J gene, CDR3 protein, CDR3 DNA. The D gene is left open where the match is weak. Clone sizes are given selectively: once, few, many, or a class where the clone is expanded.

V: TRBV2
D: TRBD1
size: NA
J: TRBJ2-7
CDR3: CASSPGTGLYEQYF
DNA: TGTGCCAGCAGCCCCGGGACAGGGTTATACGAGCAGTACTTC

V: TRBV11-2
D: NA
size: once
J: TRBJ1-1
CDR3: CASSSQGGTEAFF
DNA: TGTGCCAGCAGCTCCCAGGGAGGCACTGAAGCTTTCTTT

V: TRBV29-1
D: TRBD1
size: NA
J: TRBJ1-1
CDR3: CSVDRGTEAFF
DNA: TGCAGCGTGGACAGGGGCACTGAAGCTTTCTTT

V: TRBV2
D: TRBD2
size: NA
J: TRBJ2-7
CDR3: CASTGGGAYEQYF
DNA: TGTGCCAGCACCGGCGGGGGTGCCTACGAGCAGTACTTC

V: TRBV7-2
D: TRBD2
size: once
J: TRBJ2-2
CDR3: CASSPTGGTGELFF
DNA: TGTGCCAGCAGCCCTACGGGGGGCACCGGGGAGCTGTTTTTT

V: TRBV15
D: NA
size: NA
J: TRBJ1-2
CDR3: CATSGTGNYGYTF
DNA: TGTGCCACCAGCGGAACAGGGAACTATGGCTACACCTTC

V: TRBV11-2
D: NA
size: NA
J: TRBJ2-7
CDR3: CASSLAQGYEQYF
DNA: TGTGCCAGCAGCTTGGCGCAGGGCTACGAGCAGTACTTC

V: TRBV7-3
D: NA
size: NA
J: TRBJ2-6
CDR3: CASSSQGPGANVLTF
DNA: TGTGCCAGCAGCTCACAGGGCCCTGGGGCCAACGTCCTGACTTTC

V: TRBV7-9
D: TRBD1
size: NA
J: TRBJ2-7
CDR3: CASSSSKDRGRNEQYF
DNA: TGTGCCAGCAGCTCGTCAAAGGACAGGGGGCGGAACGAGCAGTACTTC

V: TRBV5-1
D: NA
size: NA
J: TRBJ1-6
CDR3: CASSLQAYNSPLHF
DNA: TGCGCCAGCAGCTTACAGGCCTATAATTCACCCCTCCACTTT

V: TRBV5-4
D: NA
size: NA
J: TRBJ2-7
CDR3: CASSSGTLSYEQYF
DNA: TGTGCCAGCAGTTCCGGGACTCTTTCCTACGAGCAGTACTTC

V: TRBV7-9
D: TRBD1
size: NA
J: TRBJ1-4
CDR3: CASSPTGVVEKLFF
DNA: TGTGCCAGCAGCCCGACAGGGGTTGTTGAAAAACTGTTTTTT

V: TRBV6-1
D: NA
size: NA
J: TRBJ1-1
CDR3: CASSERKAAAAEAFF
DNA: TGTGCCAGCAGTGAGCGAAAGGCGGCGGCAGCTGAAGCTTTCTTT

V: TRBV28
D: NA
size: once
J: TRBJ2-1
CDR3: CASSTSGVGEQFF
DNA: TGTGCCAGCAGTACCTCAGGGGTGGGTGAGCAGTTCTTC

V: TRBV9
D: TRBD1
size: once
J: TRBJ1-2
CDR3: CASSAQGALGYGYTF
DNA: TGTGCCAGCAGCGCACAGGGGGCACTCGGCTATGGCTACACCTTC

V: TRBV5-6
D: NA
size: NA
J: TRBJ2-1
CDR3: CASSSPATDNEQFF
DNA: TGTGCCAGCAGTTCCCCCGCTACCGACAATGAGCAGTTCTTC

V: TRBV6-5
D: TRBD1
size: NA
J: TRBJ1-5
CDR3: CASSPGQARRPQHF
DNA: TGTGCCAGCAGTCCGGGACAGGCTAGGAGGCCCCAGCATTTT

V: TRBV23-1
D: TRBD1
size: NA
J: TRBJ1-2
CDR3: CASSHQGDGYTF
DNA: TGCGCCAGCAGTCACCAGGGGGACGGCTACACCTTC

V: TRBV9
D: TRBD2
size: NA
J: TRBJ2-3
CDR3: CASSVGSSGASTDTQYF
DNA: TGTGCCAGCAGCGTAGGGTCCAGCGGGGCTAGCACAGATACGCAGTATTTT

V: TRBV28
D: NA
size: large
J: TRBJ2-5
CDR3: CASSPIGGEETQYF
DNA: TGTGCCAGCAGTCCCATCGGAGGGGAAGAGACCCAGTACTTC

V: TRBV5-1
D: TRBD1
size: NA
J: TRBJ2-3
CDR3: CASSSEGALLRDTQYF
DNA: TGCGCCAGCAGCTCCGAGGGGGCCCTTCTTCGAGATACGCAGTATTTT

V: TRBV15
D: NA
size: NA
J: TRBJ1-3
CDR3: CATSRPSLDITASGNTIYF
DNA: TGTGCCACCAGCAGACCTTCCCTCGACATTACCGCTTCTGGAAACACCATATATTTT

V: TRBV7-2
D: TRBD2
size: NA
J: TRBJ2-5
CDR3: CASSFGGGGAETQYF
DNA: TGTGCCAGCAGCTTCGGCGGGGGTGGAGCGGAGACCCAGTACTTC

V: TRBV7-9
D: NA
size: NA
J: TRBJ1-2
CDR3: CASSLTRQAGGYTF
DNA: TGTGCCAGCAGCTTAACCCGACAGGCCGGTGGCTACACCTTC

V: TRBV12-5
D: TRBD1
size: NA
J: TRBJ2-7
CDR3: CASGTSGQTYEQYF
DNA: TGTGCTAGTGGCACCTCGGGACAGACTTACGAGCAGTACTTC

V: TRBV28
D: TRBD1
size: NA
J: TRBJ2-5
CDR3: CASSLPGQGRFQETQYF
DNA: TGTGCCAGCAGTCTACCGGGACAGGGGCGATTTCAAGAGACCCAGTACTTC

V: TRBV21-1
D: NA
size: NA
J: TRBJ2-1
CDR3: CASSNGHLAGPYNEQFF
DNA: TGTGCCAGCAGCAATGGACATCTAGCGGGACCCTACAATGAGCAGTTCTTC

V: TRBV6-6
D: NA
size: medium-sized
J: TRBJ2-1
CDR3: CASSYKEYNEQFF
DNA: TGTGCCAGCAGTTATAAGGAGTACAATGAGCAGTTCTTC

V: TRBV3-1/TRBV3-2
D: NA
size: NA
J: TRBJ1-1
CDR3: CASKQGLGTEAFF
DNA: TGTGCCAGCAAGCAGGGGTTGGGCACTGAAGCTTTCTTT

V: TRBV5-1
D: NA
size: NA
J: TRBJ2-3
CDR3: CASSQGREGDTQYF
DNA: TGCGCCAGCAGTCAGGGCAGGGAAGGAGATACGCAGTATTTT

V: TRBV18
D: NA
size: once
J: TRBJ2-7
CDR3: CASSPRDNYEQYF
DNA: TGTGCCAGCTCACCAAGGGACAACTACGAGCAGTACTTC

V: TRBV9
D: TRBD2
size: NA
J: TRBJ2-5
CDR3: CASNRGGGQETQYF
DNA: TGTGCCAGCAATCGGGGGGGAGGCCAAGAGACCCAGTACTTC

V: TRBV5-6
D: NA
size: NA
J: TRBJ1-3
CDR3: CASSSLGGALNTIYF
DNA: TGTGCCAGCAGCTCCCTAGGGGGGGCCCTAAACACCATATATTTT

V: TRBV14
D: TRBD1
size: NA
J: TRBJ1-1
CDR3: CASSPRRQGASFF
DNA: TGTGCCAGCAGCCCCAGGAGGCAGGGGGCGTCTTTCTTT

V: TRBV27
D: TRBD1
size: NA
J: TRBJ2-7
CDR3: CASSLTGVYEQYF
DNA: TGTGCCAGCAGTTTGACAGGGGTCTACGAGCAGTACTTC